The present entry profiles one T cell receptor beta chain with its context. No antigen is known for it. The CDR3 contains 14 residues. Germline values: CDR1 LNHDA, CDR2 SQIVND (reference sequence). V lost 4 bases and J lost 3, with 12 bases in between. Stated time point: pre-treatment sample, taken before nivolumab and TIL therapy. The entry originates in a study of TIL therapy for anti-PD-1-resistant metastatic lung cancer. The overall study: Median tumor PD-L1 proportion score was under 7.5%. Points from the study as a whole: The baseline peripheral repertoire was partially replaced by infused TIL clonotypes that later decayed.

This was the immunoSEQ v3 assay. Libraries were sequenced to 2 million to 2.5 million read pairs (survey) or roughly 4.5-6 million (deep). Here immunoSEQ multiplex PCR was the method, and the copy in TCRdb shows in-frame clones only, minus some. Of roughly 60,000 clones in the sample, about 70% were seen once. Specimen: blood, collected at baseline. The V gene is TRBV19, the J gene TRBJ1-1; perhaps TRBD1 as D (6 bases). The receptor's source is a person aged 25-80 years with non-small cell lung cancer. CDR3 DNA sequence: TGTGCCAGTAGTACGGACAGCCGCTACACTGAAGCTTTCTTT. Translation gives CASSTDSRYTEAFF. The full variable domain, completed using reference TRBV19 and TRBJ1-1, is DGGITQSPKYLFRKEGQNVTLSCEQNLNHDAMYWYRQDPGQGLRLIYYSQIVNDFQKGDIAEGYSVSREKKESFPLTVTSAQKNPTAFYLCASSTDSRYTEAFFGQGTRLTVV.